The 22 T cell receptor beta chains presented below share a single source sample, sequenced in a study of T cells in Graves' hyperthyroidism and ophthalmopathy. Amplification targeted TCR beta CDR3 regions from RNA transcripts. TCR CDR3 regions were first amplified by RT-PCR with HTBI primers. In TCRdb, the multiplex PCR reads were re-called with MiXCR into one record per CDR3 protein. The sample holds about 290,000 distinct CDR3 sequences, roughly 13% seen once. The sequenced material came from blood. These receptors were collected from a woman aged 40 to 50 with Graves' hyperthyroidism.

A remark on this clonotype: A much larger clone differs from this one at a single base, so this may be a read error. The chain links TRBV30 to TRBJ1-2; 7 bases align to TRBD1. The CDR3 sequence is 15 residues long. CDR1 GTSNPN and CDR2 SVGIG come from the germline V gene (reference sequence). V trimming: 3 bases; J trimming: 8 bases; junction bases outside the gene matches: 15. DNA of the CDR3: TGTGCCTGGAGGCTAGGCGACAGGGATGCCTGGGGCTACACCTTC. Protein sequence: CAWRLGDRDAWGYTF.

The chain has TRBV3-1 and TRBJ2-5; 9 bases align to TRBD2. V was clipped by 3 bases and J by 5 bases; unmatched bases: 10. The CDR3 has 16 residues. CDR1 is LGHDT, CDR2 YNNKEL, per germline (reference sequence). This CDR3 is CASSQGRAGGGETQYF. CDR3 coding DNA: TGTGCCAGCAGCCAGGGACGAGCGGGAGGTGGTGAGACCCAGTACTTC.

As DNA, the CDR3 is TGCAGTGCTAGAGATCCGGTCGGGGGCTCCTATAATTCACCCCTCCACTTT. Protein: CSARDPVGGSYNSPLHF. The gene calls are TRBV20-1 and TRBJ1-6, with D tentatively TRBD1 (5 bases). The length of the CDR3 is 17 residues. The germline V and J ends were trimmed by 0 bases and 0 bases, with 12 bases remaining between them. Germline loops: CDR1 DFQATT, CDR2 SNEGSKA (reference sequence).

The chain links TRBV6-1 to TRBJ1-6; D not certain. V was cut by 5 bases and J by 15 bases, with 14 bases left in between. CDR1 MNHNS and CDR2 SASEGT come from the germline V gene. This CDR3 region has 12 residues. Here the CDR3 reads CASSRTAGDLHF. Here the CDR3 DNA reads TGTGCCAGCAGTCGGACGGCAGGAGACCTCCACTTT.

At least ten counts were recorded for this clonotype. This chain joins TRBV20-1 and TRBJ2-3; D gene unclear. Trimming cost V 0 bases and J 5 bases, with 12 bases left between them. The CDR3 runs to 14 residues. CDR1 and CDR2 (germline): DFQATT, SNEGSKA (reference sequence). CDR3: CSAREWTGRDTQYF. The DNA for the CDR3 is TGCAGTGCTAGAGAATGGACGGGCAGAGATACGCAGTATTTT.

This clonotype was recorded a few times. The V call is TRBV20-1, the J call TRBJ1-3, with TRBD1 matching 9 bases. Looked up from germline, CDR1 is DFQATT and CDR2 is SNEGSKA (reference sequence). The CDR3 has 14 residues. Trimming took 5 bases from V and 5 from J; bases not matched to a gene: 7. The chain's CDR3 is CSALATGGRNTIYF. In DNA, the CDR3 is TGCAGTGCTCTAGCGACAGGGGGACGAAACACCATATATTTT.

This clonotype was seen a handful of times. This chain joins TRBV10-3 and TRBJ2-7; tentatively, D is TRBD1 or TRBD2 (5 bases each). Deletions cut 5 bases from V and 7 bases from J, with 15 bases between. The V gene's germline CDR1 is ENHRY and CDR2 SYGVKD. This CDR3 is built from 13 residues. Here the CDR3 reads CAISRDGAGEQYF. CDR3 DNA: TGTGCCATCAGTAGGGACGGAGCAGGGGAGCAGTACTTC.

This clonotype showed up many times. The chain links TRBV7-2 to TRBJ2-3; 8 positions agree with TRBD2. This CDR3 contains 14 residues. The trim removed 5 bases at V and 1 base at J, leaving 2 bases unmatched. Germline CDR1 is SGHTA and CDR2 is FQGNSA. DNA for the CDR3: TGTGCCAGCAGCCAGACTAGCGGCACAGATACGCAGTATTTT. It specifies CASSQTSGTDTQYF. Complete variable domain (other parts from reference TRBV7-2 and TRBJ2-3): GAGVSQSPSNKVTEKGKDVELRCDPISGHTALYWYRQSLGQGLEFLIYFQGNSAPDKSGLPSDRFSAERTGGSVSTLTIQRTQQEDSAVYLCASSQTSGTDTQYFGPGTRLTVL.

This clonotype has a count of ten or more. V is TRBV5-8 and J is TRBJ1-5; TRBD1 might be the D (6 bases). V was clipped by 7 bases and J by 2 bases, with 13 bases between them. This CDR3 has 14 amino acids. The V gene's germline CDR1 is SGHTS and CDR2 YDEGEE. CDR3: CASGGPDGNQPQHF. The CDR3 DNA follows: TGTGCCAGCGGGGGCCCAGACGGCAATCAGCCCCAGCATTTT.

This clonotype was found many times. The genes are TRBV2 and TRBJ2-1; tentatively, D is TRBD1 (7 bases). From germline, CDR1 is SNHLY and CDR2 FYNNEI. The CDR3 loop spans 13 amino acids. The ends were cut back, 7 bases at V and 7 bases at J, with 14 bases in the middle. The chain's CDR3 is CASTGGIGNEQFF. CDR3 DNA sequence: TGTGCCAGCACAGGGGGGATTGGGAATGAGCAGTTCTTC.

This clonotype appeared many times. The genes are TRBV7-8 and TRBJ1-1; D is unclear. Germline CDR1 reads SGHVS; CDR2 reads FQNEAQ. Trimming removed 0 bases from V and 5 bases from J, with 19 bases in between. CDR3 length: 17 amino acids. CDR3 residues: CASSLARQVLVQTEAFF. CDR3 DNA: TGTGCCAGCAGCTTAGCGCGGCAGGTATTGGTTCAAACTGAAGCTTTCTTT.

This chain links TRBV11-2 with TRBJ2-1; 11 bases agree with TRBD2. CDR3 length equals 14 residues. The trim removed 7 bases at V and 6 bases at J, leaving 5 bases unmatched. CDR1 is SGHAT, CDR2 FQNNGV, per germline. The DNA of the CDR3 is TGTGCCAGCAATATAGCGGGAGGGATCAATGAGCAGTTCTTC. As protein: CASNIAGGINEQFF.

The table lists this clonotype with many counts. The chain recombines TRBV2 with TRBJ2-1; TRBD2 aligns across 10 bases. With V trimmed by 2 bases and J by 4 bases, 2 bases remained unmatched. CDR1 is SNHLY, CDR2 FYNNEI, per germline. This CDR3 comprises 15 residues. DNA of the CDR3: TGTGCCAGCAGTGAACGGACTAGCGGTTACAATGAGCAGTTCTTC. Translating it yields CASSERTSGYNEQFF.

This clonotype was picked up many times. The V gene is TRBV28, the J gene TRBJ2-3; 10 positions agree with TRBD2. This CDR3 spans 16 amino acids. Germline assignment: CDR1 MDHEN and CDR2 SYDVKM. Trimming at V came to 6 bases and at J to 3 bases, leaving 9 bases not matched to a gene. The CDR3 region has the DNA TGTGCCAGCAGCCTCGACCAAGCGGGAGGGACAGATACGCAGTATTTT. This gives the protein CASSLDQAGGTDTQYF.

This clonotype showed up many times. This chain connects TRBV11-1 to TRBJ1-1; unclear D gene. V shed 5 bases and J shed 1 base, with 11 bases lying between them. Germline V gene data show CDR1 as SGHAT and CDR2 as FQDESV (reference sequence). The CDR3 extends over 14 amino acids. The CDR3 spells CASSNPSKNTEAFF. CDR3 in DNA: TGTGCCAGCAGCAACCCAAGCAAGAACACTGAAGCTTTCTTT.

This clonotype showed up many times. The chain couples TRBV6-2 or TRBV6-3 to TRBJ2-1; TRBD2 agrees at 12 bases. V was pared by 5 bases and J by 4 bases, with 12 bases of the junction left unmatched. CDR3 size: 18 residues. Germline lookup yields CDR1 MNHEY and CDR2 SVGEGT. CDR3 protein: CASSTPGLAGLLYNEQFF. CDR3 bases: TGTGCCAGCAGTACACCGGGACTAGCGGGCTTATTATACAATGAGCAGTTCTTC.

This clonotype was recorded at least ten times. This chain joins TRBV20-1 and TRBJ2-5; 7 bases align to TRBD2. The CDR3 is 14 amino acids. CDR1 is DFQATT and CDR2 is SNEGSKA in the germline V gene (reference sequence). Trimming at V came to 0 bases and at J to 1 base, leaving 2 bases not matched to a gene. In nucleotides, the CDR3 is TGCAGTGCTAGAGATCCTAGCGGCCAAGAGACCCAGTACTTC. Translating gives CSARDPSGQETQYF.

This clonotype was counted ten times or more. V is TRBV30 and J is TRBJ2-3, with D hard to call. Germline CDR1 and CDR2: GTSNPN and SVGIG (reference sequence). This CDR3 has 13 residues. V dropped 4 bases and J dropped 2 bases, with 10 bases sitting between them. The CDR3 here is CAWTTDITDTQYF. The CDR3 DNA reads as TGTGCCTGGACCACAGATATCACAGATACGCAGTATTTT.

There are many counts of this clonotype. V and J are TRBV12-3 or TRBV12-4 and TRBJ2-5; 7 bases map to TRBD2. The V segment lost 3 bases and the J segment 4 bases; nucleotides outside the gene matches: 8. There are 15 residues in the CDR3. In nucleotides, the CDR3 is TGTGCCAGCAGTTTTGTTACGGGAGGTAGAGAGACCCAGTACTTC. This encodes CASSFVTGGRETQYF.

The sample holds a few counts of this clonotype. This chain joins TRBV6-1 and TRBJ2-1; TRBD2 matches 13 bases. Germline CDR1 is MNHNS and CDR2 is SASEGT. CDR3 length: 15 residues. The V segment lost 3 bases and the J segment 9 bases; nucleotides outside the gene matches: 5. This CDR3 is CASSDTSGRVSEQFF. DNA of the CDR3: TGTGCCAGCAGTGATACTAGCGGGAGGGTGTCTGAGCAGTTCTTC.

This clonotype has only a few counts. The V call is TRBV28, the J call TRBJ2-3, with 12 nucleotides matching TRBD2. J gave up 0 bases and V 3 bases, and 19 bases lay outside the gene matches. Germline assignment: CDR1 MDHEN and CDR2 SYDVKM. CDR3 length: 22 amino acids. CDR3 DNA: TGTGCCAGCAGTTTTCCCATCATCATCGCTAGCGGGAGGGGGTTGAGCACAGATACGCAGTATTTT. Its translation is CASSFPIIIASGRGLSTDTQYF.

This clonotype occurred many times. The rearrangement links TRBV10-3 to TRBJ2-1, with D maybe TRBD2 (6 bases). Germline V gene lookup returns CDR1 ENHRY and CDR2 SYGVKD. The CDR3 has 16 residues. V gave up 4 bases and J gave up 0 bases, with 13 bases separating them. This CDR3 reads CAISGIYSGSYNEQFF. In nucleotides, the CDR3 is TGTGCCATCAGTGGTATCTATAGCGGCTCCTACAATGAGCAGTTCTTC.